This TCR beta chain came from a study of Graves' ophthalmopathy and Graves' hyperthyroidism. The study, taken as a whole, reports: Its predictions of ophthalmopathy progression gave the model 55% to 71% sensitivity and 72% to 85% specificity.

There are 13 residues in the CDR3. Trimming removed 3 bases from V and 5 bases from J; junction bases left unmatched: 3. Germline CDR1 reads SGHNT; CDR2 reads YYREEE (reference sequence). As regards this clonotype: Its target is not known. Possible read error: a much larger clone is one base away.

The study amplified TCR beta CDR3 regions using RNA transcripts. Scientists carried out first-round RT-PCR using HTBI primers and then a second-round multiplex PCR. In TCRdb, the multiplex PCR reads were re-called with MiXCR into one record per CDR3 protein. The sample carries approximately 700,000 distinct CDR3 sequences, around 40% recorded once. The sequence came from an adult man with Graves' ophthalmopathy. The chain uses TRBV5-4 and TRBJ2-7; 9 bases align to TRBD1. The sequenced sample consisted of peripheral blood. In DNA form, the CDR3 reads TGTGCCAGCAGCTGGGACAGGGTCAACGAGCAGTACTTC. Translated, it gives CASSWDRVNEQYF. Together with reference TRBV5-4 and TRBJ2-7, the CDR3 gives the full variable domain: ETGVTQSPTHLIKTRGQQVTLRCSSQSGHNTVSWYQQALGQGPQFIFQYYREEENGRGNFPPRFSGLQFPNYSSELNVNALELDDSALYLCASSWDRVNEQYFGPGTRLTVT.